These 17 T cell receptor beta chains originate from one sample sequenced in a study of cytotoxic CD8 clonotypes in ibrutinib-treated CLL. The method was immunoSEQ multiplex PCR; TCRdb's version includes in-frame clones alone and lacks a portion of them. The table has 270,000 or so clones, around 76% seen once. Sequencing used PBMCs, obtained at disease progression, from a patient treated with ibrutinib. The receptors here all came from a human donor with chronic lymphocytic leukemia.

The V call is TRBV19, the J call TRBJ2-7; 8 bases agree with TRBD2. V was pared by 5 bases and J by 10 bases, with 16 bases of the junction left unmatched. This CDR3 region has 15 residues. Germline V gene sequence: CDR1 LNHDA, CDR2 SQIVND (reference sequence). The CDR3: CASSVVAGGLQVQYF. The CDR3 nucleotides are TGTGCCAGTAGTGTAGTGGCGGGAGGACTTCAAGTCCAGTACTTC.

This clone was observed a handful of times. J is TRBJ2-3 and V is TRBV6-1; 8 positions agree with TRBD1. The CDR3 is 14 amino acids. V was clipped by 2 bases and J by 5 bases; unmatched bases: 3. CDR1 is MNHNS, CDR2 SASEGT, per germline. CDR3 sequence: CASSEWTGRDTQYF. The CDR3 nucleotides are TGTGCCAGCAGTGAATGGACAGGGAGAGATACGCAGTATTTT.

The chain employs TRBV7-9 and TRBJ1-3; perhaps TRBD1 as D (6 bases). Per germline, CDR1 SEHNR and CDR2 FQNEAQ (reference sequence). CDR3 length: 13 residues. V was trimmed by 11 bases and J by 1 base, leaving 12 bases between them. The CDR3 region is CAGKQGSGNTIYF. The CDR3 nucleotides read TGTGCCGGTAAACAGGGATCTGGAAACACCATATATTTT.

The chain's CDR3 is CASRYSGSSYNEQFF. CDR3 DNA: TGTGCCAGCAGATATAGCGGGAGCTCCTACAATGAGCAGTTCTTC. The genes are TRBV11-2 and TRBJ2-1, with TRBD2 matching 9 bases. Germline V gene lookup returns CDR1 SGHAT and CDR2 FQNNGV. V dropped 6 bases and J dropped 0; count of bases not matched to a gene: 3. This CDR3 region has 15 residues. The variable domain in full, completed from reference TRBV11-2 and TRBJ2-1, reads EAGVAQSPRYKIIEKRQSVAFWCNPISGHATLYWYQQILGQGPKLLIQFQNNGVVDDSQLPKDRFSAERLKGVDSTLKIQPAKLEDSAVYLCASRYSGSSYNEQFFGPGTRLTVL.

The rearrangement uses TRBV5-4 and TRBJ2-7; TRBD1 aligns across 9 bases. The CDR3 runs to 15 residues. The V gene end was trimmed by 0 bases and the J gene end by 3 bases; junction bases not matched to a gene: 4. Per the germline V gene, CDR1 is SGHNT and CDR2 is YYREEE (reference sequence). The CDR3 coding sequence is TGTGCCAGCAGCTTGGTCGGGACAGGGTTCTACGAGCAGTACTTC. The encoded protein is CASSLVGTGFYEQYF.

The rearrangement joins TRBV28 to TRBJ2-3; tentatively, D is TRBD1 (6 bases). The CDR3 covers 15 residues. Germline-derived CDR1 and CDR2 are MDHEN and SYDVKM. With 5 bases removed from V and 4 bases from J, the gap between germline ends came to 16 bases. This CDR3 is CASSRPTGRADTQYF. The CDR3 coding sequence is TGTGCCAGCAGTCGTCCGACAGGTCGCGCAGATACGCAGTATTTT.

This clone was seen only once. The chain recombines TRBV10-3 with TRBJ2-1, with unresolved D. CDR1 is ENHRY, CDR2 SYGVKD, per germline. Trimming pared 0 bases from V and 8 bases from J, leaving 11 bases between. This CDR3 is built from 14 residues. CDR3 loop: CAISESGRQDEQFF. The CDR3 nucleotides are TGTGCCATCAGTGAGTCCGGGCGCCAAGATGAGCAGTTCTTC.

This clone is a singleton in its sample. CDR3 sequence (DNA): TGTGCCAGCAGAGTCATGTGGGGGCTGGCAACTAATGAAAAACTGTTTTTT. Encoded protein: CASRVMWGLATNEKLFF. The chain uses TRBV9 and TRBJ1-4, with TRBD1 as a possible D gene (6 bases). Germline V gene sequence: CDR1 SGDLS, CDR2 YYNGEE. Trimming left V 5 bases short and J 0 bases short, with 17 bases between. The CDR3 extends over 17 amino acids.

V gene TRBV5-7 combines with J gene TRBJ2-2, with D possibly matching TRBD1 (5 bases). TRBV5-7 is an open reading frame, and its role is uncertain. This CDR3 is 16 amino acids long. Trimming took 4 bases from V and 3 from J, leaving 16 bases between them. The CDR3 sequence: CASSTRTTNDTGELFF. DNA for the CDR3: TGTGCCAGCAGCACGCGGACAACCAACGACACCGGGGAGCTGTTTTTT.

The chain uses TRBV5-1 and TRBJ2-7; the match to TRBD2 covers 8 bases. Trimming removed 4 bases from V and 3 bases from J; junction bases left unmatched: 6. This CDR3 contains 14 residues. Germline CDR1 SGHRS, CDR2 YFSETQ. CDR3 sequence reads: CASSPGLDHYEQYF. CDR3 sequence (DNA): TGCGCCAGCAGCCCGGGACTAGACCACTACGAGCAGTACTTC.

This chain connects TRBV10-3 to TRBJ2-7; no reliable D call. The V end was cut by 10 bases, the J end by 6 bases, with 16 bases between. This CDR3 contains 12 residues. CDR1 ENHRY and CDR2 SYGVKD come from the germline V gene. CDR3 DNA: TGTGCCAGCACCCCCACCGTAGGCGAGCAGTACTTC. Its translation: CASTPTVGEQYF.

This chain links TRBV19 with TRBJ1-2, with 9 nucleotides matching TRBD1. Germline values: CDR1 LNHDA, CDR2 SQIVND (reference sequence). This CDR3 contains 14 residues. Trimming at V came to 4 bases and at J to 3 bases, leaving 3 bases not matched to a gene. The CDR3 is CASSTGQGDYGYTF. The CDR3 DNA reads TGTGCCAGTAGTACGGGACAGGGAGACTATGGCTACACCTTC. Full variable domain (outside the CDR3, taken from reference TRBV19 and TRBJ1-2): DGGITQSPKYLFRKEGQNVTLSCEQNLNHDAMYWYRQDPGQGLRLIYYSQIVNDFQKGDIAEGYSVSREKKESFPLTVTSAQKNPTAFYLCASSTGQGDYGYTFGSGTRLTVV.

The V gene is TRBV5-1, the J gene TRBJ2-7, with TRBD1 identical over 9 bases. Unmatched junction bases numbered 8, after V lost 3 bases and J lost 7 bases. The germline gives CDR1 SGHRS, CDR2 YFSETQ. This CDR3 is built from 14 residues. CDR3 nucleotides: TGCGCCAGCAGCTCCCCGGACAGGGGAGGGGAGCAGTACTTC. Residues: CASSSPDRGGEQYF.

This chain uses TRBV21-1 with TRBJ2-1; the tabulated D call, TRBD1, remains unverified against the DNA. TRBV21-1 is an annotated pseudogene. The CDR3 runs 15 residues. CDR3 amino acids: CASSRRQGDFDEQFF. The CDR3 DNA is TGTGCCAGCAGCAGAAGACAGGGGGATTTTGATGAGCAGTTCTTC.

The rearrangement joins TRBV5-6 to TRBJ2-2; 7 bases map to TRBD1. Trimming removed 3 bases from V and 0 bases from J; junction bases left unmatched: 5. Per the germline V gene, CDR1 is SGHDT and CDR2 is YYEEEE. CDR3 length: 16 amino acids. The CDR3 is CASSSQGLTNTGELFF. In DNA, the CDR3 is TGTGCCAGCAGCTCACAGGGGCTGACGAACACCGGGGAGCTGTTTTTT. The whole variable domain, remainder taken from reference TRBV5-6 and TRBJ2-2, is DAGVTQSPTHLIKTRGQQVTLRCSPKSGHDTVSWYQQALGQGPQFIFQYYEEEERQRGNFPDRFSGHQFPNYSSELNVNALLLGDSALYLCASSSQGLTNTGELFFGEGSRLTVL.

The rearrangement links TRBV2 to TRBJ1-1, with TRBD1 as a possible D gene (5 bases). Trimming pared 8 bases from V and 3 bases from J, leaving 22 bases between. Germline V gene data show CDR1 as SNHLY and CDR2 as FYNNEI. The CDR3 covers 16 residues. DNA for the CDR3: TGTGCCAGCGGTCCTCTAGACAGAGAGTTGGACACTGAAGCTTTCTTT. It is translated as CASGPLDRELDTEAFF.

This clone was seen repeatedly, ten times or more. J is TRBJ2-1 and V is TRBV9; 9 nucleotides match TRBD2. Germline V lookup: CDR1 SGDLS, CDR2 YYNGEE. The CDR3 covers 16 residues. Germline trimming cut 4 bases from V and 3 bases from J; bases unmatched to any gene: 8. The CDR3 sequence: CASSTMRTSDYNEQFF. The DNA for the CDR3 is TGTGCCAGCAGCACCATGAGGACTAGCGACTACAATGAGCAGTTCTTC. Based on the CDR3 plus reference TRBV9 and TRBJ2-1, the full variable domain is DSGVTQTPKHLITATGQRVTLRCSPRSGDLSVYWYQQSLDQGLQFLIQYYNGEERAKGNILERFSAQQFPDLHSELNLSSLELGDSALYFCASSTMRTSDYNEQFFGPGTRLTVL.